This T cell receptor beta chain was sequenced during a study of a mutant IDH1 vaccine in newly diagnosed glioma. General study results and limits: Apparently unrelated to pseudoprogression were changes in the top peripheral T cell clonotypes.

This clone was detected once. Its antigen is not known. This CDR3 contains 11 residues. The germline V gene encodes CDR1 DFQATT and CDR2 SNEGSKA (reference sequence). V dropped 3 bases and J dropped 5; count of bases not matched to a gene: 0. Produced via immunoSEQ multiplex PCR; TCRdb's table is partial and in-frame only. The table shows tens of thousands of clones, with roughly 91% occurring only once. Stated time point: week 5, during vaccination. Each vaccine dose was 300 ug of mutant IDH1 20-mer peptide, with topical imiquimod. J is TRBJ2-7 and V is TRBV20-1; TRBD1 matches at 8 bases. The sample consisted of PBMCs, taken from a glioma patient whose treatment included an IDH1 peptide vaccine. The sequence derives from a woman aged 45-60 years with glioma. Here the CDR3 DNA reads TGCAGTGCTAGGGACAGGGACGAGCAGTACTTC. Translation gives CSARDRDEQYF.